This is a list of T cell receptor beta chains from one sample in a study of vaccination and CD4 T cells after COVID-19. One entry per CDR3 protein, called by TCRdb with MiXCR from the PCR reads. The sample consists of 25,000 to 30,000 distinct CDR3 sequences, under 40% of them appearing once. No antigens are known for them. Material: CD4+ T cells from blood, cultured in vitro, obtained about 7 months after SARS-CoV-2 vaccination. Receptors were obtained from a human donor who had recovered from COVID-19. The CDR3 runs from the conserved cysteine through the conserved F or W.

v_gene: TRBV20-1; CDR3aa: CSASQREGTGELFF
v_gene: TRBV7-8; CDR3aa: CASSLVGGATGELFF
v_gene: TRBV7-3; CDR3aa: CASSRRASGGNTEAFF
v_gene: TRBV7-2; CDR3aa: CASSLVRDQPQHF
v_gene: TRBV6-1; CDR3aa: CASSDLPGTGSAYEQYF
v_gene: TRBV15; CDR3aa: CATSRDPPLAVQETQYF
v_gene: TRBV28; CDR3aa: CASSFRADEQFF
v_gene: TRBV28; CDR3aa: CASSTTSEAYEQYF
v_gene: TRBV20-1; CDR3aa: CSGSGETQYF
v_gene: TRBV19; CDR3aa: CASSIDSPSRGGYNEQFF
v_gene: TRBV12-3/TRBV12-4; CDR3aa: CASNRVSGTEAFF
v_gene: TRBV7-8; CDR3aa: CASSLFSRGIYNEQFF
v_gene: TRBV19; CDR3aa: CASSPSQVANEQFF
v_gene: TRBV25-1; CDR3aa: CASSAGNRGDYEQYF
v_gene: TRBV6-1; CDR3aa: CASSTAQGGGRNYGYTF
v_gene: TRBV6-1; CDR3aa: CASSEGTLAEGTDTQYF
v_gene: TRBV2; CDR3aa: CASSGFRGEEAFF
v_gene: TRBV12-3/TRBV12-4; CDR3aa: CASSPREGIYGYTF
v_gene: TRBV20-1; CDR3aa: CSGLAGVKEQFF
v_gene: TRBV7-2; CDR3aa: CASSLWGTSVDNEQFF
v_gene: TRBV15; CDR3aa: CATSRGREADTQYF
v_gene: TRBV6-2/TRBV6-3; CDR3aa: CASSSASGGGQETQYF
v_gene: TRBV11-3; CDR3aa: CASRRGAHVDNEQFF
v_gene: TRBV7-9; CDR3aa: CASSSAGGTDYEQYF
v_gene: TRBV19; CDR3aa: CASSRLAGGFYEQYF
v_gene: TRBV18; CDR3aa: CASSPRGGVGGRTYEQYF
v_gene: TRBV7-6; CDR3aa: CASSFGDGELFF
v_gene: TRBV28; CDR3aa: CASTWTSGSVEQFF